The 19 T cell receptor beta chains in this list originate from one sample, sequenced in a study of T cell repertoires in aging, cancer and after chemotherapy. Multiplex touch-down PCR with TRB-A/B primers amplified rearranged V-D-J TRB sequences. TCRdb passed the multiplex PCR reads through MiXCR, listing each CDR3 protein once. The sample shows 9,100 or so distinct CDR3 sequences, 20% to 30% of them seen only once. The template was genomic DNA from peripheral blood, not RNA. Material for sequencing was blood. The receptors stem from a human donor with a blood cancer.

CDR3 in DNA: TGTGCCAGCAGCTTAGATAGTCTAAATGAGCAGTTCTTC. It codes for CASSLDSLNEQFF. This chain connects TRBV7-9 to TRBJ2-1; D gene unclear. Germline V lookup: CDR1 SEHNR, CDR2 FQNEAQ (reference sequence). The CDR3 contains 13 residues. V was trimmed by 1 base and J by 7 bases, leaving 8 bases between them. The variable domain in full, completed from reference TRBV7-9 and TRBJ2-1, reads DTGVSQNPRHKITKRGQNVTFRCDPISEHNRLYWYRQTLGQGPEFLTYFQNEAQLEKSRLLSDRFSAERPKGSFSTLEIQRTEQGDSAMYLCASSLDSLNEQFFGPGTRLTVL.

The chain uses TRBV20-1 and TRBJ2-3; D is unresolved. V shed 6 bases and J shed 7 bases, with 11 bases lying between them. Germline-derived CDR1 and CDR2 are DFQATT and SNEGSKA (reference sequence). CDR3 length equals 11 residues. The CDR3 coding sequence is TGCAGTGCGAGTCAAGGGAATACGCAGTATTTT. Translation gives CSASQGNTQYF.

The rearrangement links TRBV11-1 to TRBJ1-2; D is possibly TRBD1 (5 bases). The CDR3 is 15 amino acids. Trimming removed 5 bases from V and 2 bases from J, with 15 bases in between. In germline, CDR1 is SGHAT, CDR2 FQDESV (reference sequence). DNA for the CDR3: TGTGCCAGCAGCGACCGGGGCACACCAAACTATGGCTACACCTTC. It encodes CASSDRGTPNYGYTF.

The J gene is TRBJ1-2, the V gene TRBV20-1; TRBD1 agrees at 10 bases. CDR3 size: 14 residues. The germline V gene encodes CDR1 DFQATT and CDR2 SNEGSKA (reference sequence). The V segment lost 1 base and the J segment 8 bases; nucleotides outside the gene matches: 7. CDR3 in amino acids: CSARATGQGQGYTF. CDR3 in DNA: TGCAGTGCTAGAGCTACGGGACAGGGGCAAGGCTACACCTTC.

This clonotype is medium-sized (0.01 to 0.1%) within its sample. The rearrangement uses TRBV5-6 and TRBJ1-1; 7 bases map to TRBD1. The CDR3 totals 15 residues. Germline V gives CDR1 SGHDT, CDR2 YYEEEE. Trimming at V came to 0 bases and at J to 4 bases, leaving 6 bases not matched to a gene. Here the CDR3 reads CASSLGAGGGTEAFF. In DNA form, the CDR3 reads TGTGCCAGCAGCTTGGGGGCAGGGGGAGGCACTGAAGCTTTCTTT.

This clonotype rates as medium-sized (0.01 to 0.1%). The rearrangement links TRBV27 to TRBJ1-5; no clear D. Germline lookup yields CDR1 MNHEY and CDR2 SMNVEV (reference sequence). The CDR3 totals 16 residues. V was pared by 5 bases and J by 5 bases, with 19 bases between. The CDR3 loop reads CASSPNLGYRDQPQHF. CDR3 nucleotide sequence: TGTGCCAGCAGTCCCAACTTGGGGTATAGGGATCAGCCCCAGCATTTT.

V gene TRBV7-9 combines with J gene TRBJ1-6; D gene uncertain. This CDR3 is 14 amino acids long. Germline CDR1 SEHNR, CDR2 FQNEAQ (reference sequence). The V end was cut by 6 bases, the J end by 9 bases, with 15 bases between. The CDR3 nucleotides read TGTGCCAGCAGAGAAGGGTCGGCTGGTTCACCCCTCCACTTT. Its translation is CASREGSAGSPLHF.

This clonotype is labeled medium-sized. J is TRBJ2-3 and V is TRBV6-2 or TRBV6-3, with 15 bases identical to TRBD2. Germline V gene lookup returns CDR1 MNHEY and CDR2 SVGEGT. The CDR3 is made up of 20 amino acids. The ends lost 5 bases at V and 7 bases at J; junction bases unmatched: 19. DNA of the CDR3: TGTGCCAGCAGTCCTCATGGTGGACTAGCGGGAGGGCCAAGGTGGAATACGCAGTATTTT. It translates to CASSPHGGLAGGPRWNTQYF.

The genes are TRBV5-4 and TRBJ1-2, with D possibly matching TRBD1 (5 bases). This CDR3 comprises 15 residues. V was trimmed by 0 bases and J by 7 bases, leaving 16 bases between them. CDR1 SGHNT and CDR2 YYREEE come from the germline V gene (reference sequence). CDR3 residues: CASSLVAWGIGGYTF. CDR3 DNA sequence: TGTGCCAGCAGCTTGGTAGCCTGGGGCATTGGTGGCTACACCTTC. Based on the CDR3 plus reference TRBV5-4 and TRBJ1-2, the full variable domain is ETGVTQSPTHLIKTRGQQVTLRCSSQSGHNTVSWYQQALGQGPQFIFQYYREEENGRGNFPPRFSGLQFPNYSSELNVNALELDDSALYLCASSLVAWGIGGYTFGSGTRLTVV.

The chain couples TRBV19 to TRBJ2-7, with 10 positions matching TRBD2. Germline CDR1 LNHDA, CDR2 SQIVND (reference sequence). The CDR3 extends over 16 amino acids. V gave up 3 bases and J gave up 5 bases; unmatched junction bases: 10. The CDR3 protein is CASSMSLAGDLNEQYF. CDR3 coding DNA: TGTGCCAGTAGTATGAGTCTAGCGGGGGATCTCAACGAGCAGTACTTC.

Remarks on this clonotype: The junction does not match germline at one end; this may be a read error. This sequence joins TRBV12-3 or TRBV12-4 and TRBJ1-1, with D maybe TRBD1 (5 bases). The CDR3 runs 15 residues. CDR3 protein: CASSLAGRVNTEAFF. DNA of the CDR3: TGTGCCAGCAGCTTAGCCGGCAGGGTGAACACTGAAGCTTTCTTT.

Relative to its sample, this clonotype is medium-sized. The rearrangement uses TRBV6-6 and TRBJ1-2; D is unclear. CDR3 length: 14 residues. V lost 6 bases to trimming and J lost 3 bases, with 14 bases between them. Germline CDR1 and CDR2: MNHNY and SVGAGI (reference sequence). The CDR3, as DNA: TGTGCCAGCAGCCACCTGGTCAGTCACTATGGCTACACCTTC. Its translation: CASSHLVSHYGYTF.

The chain carries TRBV25-1 and TRBJ2-6, with D possibly being TRBD1 (6 bases). Germline V gene data show CDR1 as MGHDK and CDR2 as SYGVNS. The CDR3 length is 16 residues. The V end lost 3 bases, the J end lost 2 bases, and 11 bases lay between the germline ends. The CDR3: CASSDGQQTGANVLTF. DNA for the CDR3: TGTGCCAGCAGTGATGGACAGCAAACTGGGGCCAACGTCCTGACTTTC.

This clonotype is medium-sized within its sample. The gene calls are TRBV6-5 and TRBJ1-2; D is perhaps TRBD1 (6 bases). CDR1 and CDR2 (germline): MNHEY, SVGAGI. Trimming stripped 6 bases from V and 2 bases from J, with 25 bases between. The CDR3 length is 18 residues. Written as DNA, the CDR3 is TGTGCCAGCAGACACGGGGGCCGCCGAAAAGGGGTCAACTATGGCTACACCTTC. Amino acid sequence: CASRHGGRRKGVNYGYTF.

This clonotype is medium-sized (0.01 to 0.1%) within its sample. The DNA of the CDR3 is TGTGCCAGCAGTTACTCGAACAGGGTAAACACTGAAGCTTTCTTT. It translates to CASSYSNRVNTEAFF. The genes are TRBV6-5 and TRBJ1-1, with D perhaps TRBD1 (6 bases). The CDR3 is made up of 15 amino acids. Germline CDR1 reads MNHEY; CDR2 reads SVGAGI. Trimming removed 0 bases from V and 2 bases from J, with 10 bases in between.

The chain has TRBV20-1 and TRBJ2-1; a possible D gene is TRBD1 (5 bases). V was pared by 5 bases and J by 4 bases, with 9 bases between. The CDR3 sequence is 12 residues long. Germline loops: CDR1 DFQATT, CDR2 SNEGSKA (reference sequence). This CDR3 reads CSAPRGYNEQFF. The DNA of the CDR3 is TGCAGTGCTCCAAGGGGTTACAATGAGCAGTTCTTC.

The V call is TRBV20-1, the J call TRBJ2-5; TRBD2 matches 11 bases. The V segment lost 2 bases and the J segment 2 bases; nucleotides outside the gene matches: 7. The CDR3 runs 16 residues. The germline CDR1 and CDR2 sequences are DFQATT and SNEGSKA (reference sequence). CDR3 sequence (DNA): TGCAGTGCTAGAAAGGCGGCTAGCGGGAGGCAAGAGACCCAGTACTTC. This sequence encodes CSARKAASGRQETQYF.

This clonotype is labeled medium-sized. This chain links TRBV5-4 with TRBJ1-2; 8 bases line up with TRBD1. Trimming removed 9 bases from V and 2 bases from J; junction bases left unmatched: 3. Germline CDR1 is SGHNT and CDR2 is YYREEE (reference sequence). The CDR3 has 12 amino acids. The DNA of the CDR3 is TGTGCCACCAGACAGGGGAACTATGGCTACACCTTC. Translating it yields CATRQGNYGYTF.

This clonotype is medium-sized by share. Its ends do not fully match the called genes, so a read error is possible. The V and J genes are TRBV30 and TRBJ2-7; 12 nucleotides align to TRBD1. The CDR3 is 14 residues long. Germline V lookup: CDR1 GTSNPN, CDR2 SVGIG (reference sequence). DNA for the CDR3: TGTGCCTGGGATCCGGGACAGGGGGCTTACGGGCAGTACTTC. Residues: CAWDPGQGAYGQYF.